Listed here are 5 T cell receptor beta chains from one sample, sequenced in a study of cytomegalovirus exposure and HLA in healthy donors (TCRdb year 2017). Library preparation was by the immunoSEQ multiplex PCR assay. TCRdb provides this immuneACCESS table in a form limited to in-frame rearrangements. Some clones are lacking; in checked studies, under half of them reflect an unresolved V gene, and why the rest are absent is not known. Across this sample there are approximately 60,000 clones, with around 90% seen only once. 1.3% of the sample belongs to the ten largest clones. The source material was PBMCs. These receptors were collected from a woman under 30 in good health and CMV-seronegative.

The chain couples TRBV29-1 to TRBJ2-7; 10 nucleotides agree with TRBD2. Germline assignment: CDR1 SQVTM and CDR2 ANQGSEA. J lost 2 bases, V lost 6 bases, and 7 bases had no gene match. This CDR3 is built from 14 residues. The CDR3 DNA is TGCAGCGTCGAGCGGGGGGGGTATCCCTACGAGCAGTACTTC. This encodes CSVERGGYPYEQYF.

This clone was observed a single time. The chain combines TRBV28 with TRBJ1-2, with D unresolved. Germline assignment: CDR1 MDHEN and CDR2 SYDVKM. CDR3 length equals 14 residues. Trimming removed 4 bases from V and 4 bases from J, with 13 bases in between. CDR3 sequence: CASSYVAGSYGYTF. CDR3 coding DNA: TGTGCCAGCAGTTACGTGGCAGGCAGCTATGGCTACACCTTC.

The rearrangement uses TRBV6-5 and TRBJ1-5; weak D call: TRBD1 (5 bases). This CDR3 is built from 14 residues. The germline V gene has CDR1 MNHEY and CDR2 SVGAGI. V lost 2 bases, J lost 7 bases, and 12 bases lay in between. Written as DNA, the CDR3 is TGTGCCAGCAGTTACGGGGTGGGGGGGCAGCCCCAGCATTTT. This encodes CASSYGVGGQPQHF.

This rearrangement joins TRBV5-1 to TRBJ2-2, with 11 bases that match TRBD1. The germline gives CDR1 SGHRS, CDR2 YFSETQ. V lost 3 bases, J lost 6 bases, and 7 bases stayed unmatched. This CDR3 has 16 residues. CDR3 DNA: TGCGCCAGCAGCTCATTGGGACAGGGGGTTGCCGGGGAGCTGTTTTTT. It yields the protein CASSSLGQGVAGELFF.

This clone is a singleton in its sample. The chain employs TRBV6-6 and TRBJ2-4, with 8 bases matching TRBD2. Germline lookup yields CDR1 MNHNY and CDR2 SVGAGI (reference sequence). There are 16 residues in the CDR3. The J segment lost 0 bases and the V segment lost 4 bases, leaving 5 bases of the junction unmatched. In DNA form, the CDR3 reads TGTGCCAGCAGTTCACTAGCGGATGTAGCCAAAAACATTCAGTACTTC. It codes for CASSSLADVAKNIQYF.